The clone carrying this T cell receptor (beta chain) turned up a few times. What it recognizes is unknown. Donors underwent one heparinised blood draw, around 100 mL on average. This sample stems from a study of beta chain features in type 1 diabetes. Study context: Across the samples, roughly 98,000,000 sorted cells were examined in total. Study-level findings and limits: Type 1 diabetes patients showed fewer insertions and more deletions at VDJ junctions.

Per germline, CDR1 LNHNV and CDR2 YYDKDF (reference sequence). The CDR3 totals 16 residues. V trimming: 5 bases; J trimming: 2 bases; junction bases outside the gene matches: 7. Every bit of the isolated RNA underwent reverse transcription, so sequencing read expressed TCRB transcripts. About 3.6 million reads on average were seen across naive, central memory and regulatory T cell samples. Sequencing was performed with immunoSEQ multiplex PCR; in TCRdb, only in-frame clones are kept and a portion is missing. The sample lists 860,000 or so clones, around a sixth occurring once. The origin of this receptor is a woman between 18 and 30 years old in good health. Sequences were obtained from naive CD4+ T cells from blood. This chain joins TRBV15 and TRBJ2-1, with TRBD2 identical over 9 bases. CDR3 region: CATSREAGGTYNEQFF. The CDR3 nucleotides read TGTGCCACCAGCCGCGAAGCGGGAGGAACCTACAATGAGCAGTTCTTC.